This paragraph covers one T cell receptor beta chain sequence. TCR beta chains were sequenced at survey level with immunoSEQ. The assay was immunoSEQ multiplex PCR, and TCRdb's table has in-frame clones only and misses some. The data show about 68,000 clones, approximately 92% seen once. Sequencing was carried out using PBMCs. The clonotype comes from a middle-aged man with rheumatoid arthritis.

CDR3 amino acids: CASSLQGGGSYNEQFF. CDR3 sequence (DNA): TGTGCCAGCAGCTTGCAGGGTGGGGGCTCCTACAATGAGCAGTTCTTC. V and J are TRBV7-8 and TRBJ2-1; D may match TRBD1 or TRBD2 (5 bases each). The CDR3 consists of 16 residues. V was shortened by 3 bases and J by 0 bases, with 12 bases between the two germline ends. Germline CDR1 reads SGHVS; CDR2 reads FQNEAQ.